The TCR beta chain described here comes from a study of PD-L1 blockade in urothelial cancer. The CDR3 is 15 amino acids. The germline V gene has CDR1 MNHNS and CDR2 SASEGT. Trimming took 5 bases from V and 0 from J, leaving 13 bases between them. This clone was seen a single time. TCRdb's table, derived via immunoSEQ multiplex PCR, lists solely in-frame clones and lacks some. Of 55,000 to 70,000 clones listed, about 82% are singletons. The sequenced sample was PBMCs, obtained around atezolizumab (anti-PD-L1) treatment. This TCR came from a man aged 45 to 65 with urothelial cancer. The genes are TRBV6-1 and TRBJ2-5; tentatively, D is TRBD1 (5 bases). The CDR3 reads CASSKMTVNQETQYF. In DNA, the CDR3 is TGTGCCAGCAGTAAAATGACAGTTAACCAAGAGACCCAGTACTTC.